The table lists the clone carrying this T cell receptor beta chain with a few counts. The sample is drawn from a study of shared clonotypes between healthy human individuals. Assay runs were performed at deep level. Original handling: Owing to the provision of junction-only sequences devoid of quality scores by immunoSEQ, filtering differed. The protocol was immunoSEQ multiplex PCR, while the TCRdb copy is restricted to in-frame clones and leaves out a portion. The V and J calls and clone size were taken over from that table, and D and trimming were inferred from the DNA. The table includes 400,000 to 600,000 clones, over 75% detected once. Donors were healthy HIV-negative adults without recent acute infections or vaccinations. Germline loops: CDR1 ENHRY, CDR2 SYGVKD. The V end lost 4 bases, the J end lost 0 bases, and 9 bases lay between the germline ends. There are 14 residues in the CDR3.

This receptor was taken from a middle-aged woman in good health. Some clones in this sample may be carry-over from other donors' samples. This chain joins TRBV10-3 and TRBJ1-1; D is possibly TRBD1 (5 bases). Source material: PBMCs. The CDR3 DNA sequence: TGTGCCATCAGTGTGGGGGTCGTGAACACTGAAGCTTTCTTT. It is translated as CAISVGVVNTEAFF.